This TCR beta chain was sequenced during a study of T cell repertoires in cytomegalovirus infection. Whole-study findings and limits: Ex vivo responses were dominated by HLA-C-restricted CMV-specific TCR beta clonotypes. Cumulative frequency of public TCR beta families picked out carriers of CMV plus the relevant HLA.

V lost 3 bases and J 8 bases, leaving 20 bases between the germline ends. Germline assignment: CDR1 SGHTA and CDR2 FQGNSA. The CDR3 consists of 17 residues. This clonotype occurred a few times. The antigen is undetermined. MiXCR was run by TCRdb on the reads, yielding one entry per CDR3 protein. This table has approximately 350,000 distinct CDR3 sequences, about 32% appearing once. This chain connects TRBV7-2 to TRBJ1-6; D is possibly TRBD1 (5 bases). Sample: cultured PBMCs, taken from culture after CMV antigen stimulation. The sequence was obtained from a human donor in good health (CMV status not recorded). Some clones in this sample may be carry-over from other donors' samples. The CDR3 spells CASSLLGALVGDSPLHF. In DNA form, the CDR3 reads TGTGCCAGCAGCTTGCTAGGGGCCCTGGTAGGGGATTCACCCCTCCACTTT.